The 22 T cell receptor beta chains below all came from one sample that was sequenced in a study of OX40 agonist ivuxolimab in advanced cancers. Repertoires were generated with immunoSEQ multiplex PCR, while TCRdb's copy carries only in-frame clones and drops some. The data show around 76,000 clones, with approximately 78% seen just once and over 4.5% held by the top ten. Sequences were derived from CD4+ or CD8+ T cells sorted from blood, sampled in a trial of the OX40 agonist ivuxolimab. The source of these receptors is an adult with an advanced solid tumor such as melanoma, head and neck, liver or kidney cancer.

This clone was detected a few times. V and J are TRBV30 and TRBJ2-1, with 9 bases that match TRBD2. Germline V CDR1 and CDR2: GTSNPN, SVGIG (reference sequence). The CDR3 loop spans 11 amino acids. CDR3 nucleotide sequence: TGTGGAGGCGGGAGGGGAGATGAGCAGTTCTTC. Its translation: CGGGRGDEQFF. Filled out from reference TRBV30 and TRBJ2-1, the complete variable domain reads SQTIHQWPATLVQPVGSPLSLECTVEGTSNPNLYWYRQAAGRGLQLLFYSVGIGQISSEVPQNLSASRPQDRQFILSSKKLLLSDSGFYLCGGGRGDEQFFGPGTRLTVL.

The gene calls are TRBV28 and TRBJ2-3; 9 nucleotides line up with TRBD2. Trimming removed 5 bases from V and 5 bases from J; junction bases left unmatched: 5. CDR3 length equals 14 residues. CDR1 is MDHEN and CDR2 is SYDVKM in the germline V gene. The CDR3 spells CASSPGTSLDTQYF. The CDR3 coding sequence is TGTGCCAGCAGTCCCGGGACTAGCTTAGATACGCAGTATTTT.

The genes are TRBV5-1 and TRBJ1-2; D might be TRBD1 (5 bases). Per germline, CDR1 SGHRS and CDR2 YFSETQ. V lost 4 bases and J lost 4, with 11 bases in between. The length of the CDR3 is 13 residues. CDR3 DNA: TGCGCCAGCAGCACCGACAGCCCCTATGGCTACACCTTC. The encoded protein is CASSTDSPYGYTF.

This clone was counted a few times. The chain couples TRBV5-1 to TRBJ2-3, with 10 bases that match TRBD2. The J segment lost 3 bases and the V segment lost 0 bases, leaving 4 bases of the junction unmatched. The CDR3 runs to 16 residues. Germline V gene data show CDR1 as SGHRS and CDR2 as YFSETQ. CDR3: CASSLVLAGDTDTQYF. CDR3 in DNA: TGCGCCAGCAGCTTGGTCCTAGCGGGAGATACAGATACGCAGTATTTT.

The genes are TRBV7-9 and TRBJ1-5, with D possibly matching TRBD1 (5 bases). The germline gives CDR1 SEHNR, CDR2 FQNEAQ (reference sequence). CDR3 length equals 16 residues. Trimming removed 3 bases at V and 3 bases at J, with 15 bases between. The DNA of the CDR3 is TGTGCCAGCAGCTTCGGGACCCAATCTTACAATCAGCCCCAGCATTTT. Translating it yields CASSFGTQSYNQPQHF. Filled out from reference TRBV7-9 and TRBJ1-5, the complete variable domain reads DTGVSQNPRHKITKRGQNVTFRCDPISEHNRLYWYRQTLGQGPEFLTYFQNEAQLEKSRLLSDRFSAERPKGSFSTLEIQRTEQGDSAMYLCASSFGTQSYNQPQHFGDGTRLSIL.

The rearrangement links TRBV9 to TRBJ1-2; 7 nucleotides match TRBD1. V was pared by 1 base and J by 4 bases, with 7 bases of the junction left unmatched. This CDR3 region has 15 residues. Germline V gene data show CDR1 as SGDLS and CDR2 as YYNGEE. The CDR3 nucleotides are TGTGCCAGCAGCGTAACCCGGGGACAGAGCTATGGCTACACCTTC. It translates to CASSVTRGQSYGYTF.

The chain is built from TRBV7-2 and TRBJ2-2; 14 nucleotides agree with TRBD2. This CDR3 spans 19 amino acids. The V gene end was trimmed by 4 bases and the J gene end by 4 bases; junction bases not matched to a gene: 11. The germline CDR1 and CDR2 sequences are SGHTA and FQGNSA. The CDR3 loop is CASSSSRTTSGRATGELFF. The CDR3 DNA reads TGTGCCAGCAGCTCGTCCCGTACGACTAGCGGGAGGGCCACCGGGGAGCTGTTTTTT.

The chain employs TRBV5-6 and TRBJ2-7; the D gene is possibly TRBD2 (6 bases). The V gene lost 4 bases and the J gene lost 2 bases, with 16 bases spanning the gap. Germline CDR1 is SGHDT and CDR2 is YYEEEE. This CDR3 spans 15 amino acids. The CDR3 region is CASSQAGRQAYEQYF. The CDR3 DNA is TGTGCCAGCAGCCAGGCGGGACGGCAAGCCTACGAGCAGTACTTC.

The rearrangement uses TRBV5-6 and TRBJ1-2, with a possible D match to TRBD1 (5 bases). The CDR3 extends over 13 amino acids. V gave up 2 bases and J gave up 7 bases, with 12 bases separating them. Germline V gives CDR1 SGHDT, CDR2 YYEEEE. Here the CDR3 reads CASSFGTPAGYTF. DNA of the CDR3: TGTGCCAGCAGCTTCGGGACGCCGGCTGGCTACACCTTC.

The rearrangement joins TRBV2 to TRBJ1-2; the D is unclear. There are 12 residues in the CDR3. Trimming left V 5 bases short and J 8 bases short, with 12 bases between. Germline V gives CDR1 SNHLY, CDR2 FYNNEI. The CDR3: CASSLLLWGYTF. CDR3 bases: TGTGCCAGCAGTCTTCTCCTGTGGGGCTACACCTTC.

The J gene is TRBJ1-1, the V gene TRBV2; D is unclear. From germline, CDR1 is SNHLY and CDR2 FYNNEI. V lost 5 bases and J 2 bases, leaving 9 bases between the germline ends. The CDR3 covers 13 residues. CDR3 loop: CASSLEGNTEAFF. CDR3 coding DNA: TGTGCCAGCAGTTTGGAGGGCAACACTGAAGCTTTCTTT.

This clone came up once. The chain links TRBV7-2 to TRBJ2-1; 9 bases match TRBD2. Per germline, CDR1 SGHTA and CDR2 FQGNSA. V trimming: 8 bases; J trimming: 3 bases; junction bases outside the gene matches: 8. The CDR3 totals 15 residues. CDR3 in amino acids: CASYMGTSLYNEQFF. The DNA for the CDR3 is TGTGCCAGCTACATGGGGACTAGCCTCTACAATGAGCAGTTCTTC.

The rearrangement uses TRBV6-1 and TRBJ2-5, with D tentatively TRBD2 (5 bases). With 4 bases removed from V and 5 bases from J, the gap between germline ends came to 14 bases. The CDR3 totals 14 residues. Germline assignment: CDR1 MNHNS and CDR2 SASEGT. As DNA, the CDR3 is TGTGCCAGCAGTGTCACTATCGGCGGGGAGACCCAGTACTTC. Amino acid sequence: CASSVTIGGETQYF.

The rearrangement joins TRBV5-4 to TRBJ1-1, with D possibly being TRBD1 (6 bases). Trimming shortened V by 0 bases and J by 9 bases, and 15 bases separated the two germline ends. Germline V gene lookup returns CDR1 SGHNT and CDR2 YYREEE (reference sequence). The CDR3 is made up of 14 amino acids. CDR3 loop: CASSLAGADSKAFF. CDR3 bases: TGTGCCAGCAGCTTGGCAGGGGCAGACTCCAAAGCTTTCTTT.

The chain employs TRBV2 and TRBJ1-1; 10 positions agree with TRBD1. The CDR3 covers 16 residues. Trimming at V came to 6 bases and at J to 1 base, leaving 8 bases not matched to a gene. Germline V gene sequence: CDR1 SNHLY, CDR2 FYNNEI. The CDR3 loop reads CASSLFRQGANTEAFF. The CDR3 DNA sequence: TGTGCCAGCAGCCTATTTAGACAGGGGGCGAACACTGAAGCTTTCTTT. The whole variable domain, remainder taken from reference TRBV2 and TRBJ1-1, is EPEVTQTPSHQVTQMGQEVILRCVPISNHLYFYWYRQILGQKVEFLVSFYNNEISEKSEIFDDQFSVERPDGSNFTLKIRSTKLEDSAMYFCASSLFRQGANTEAFFGQGTRLTVV.

CDR3 amino acids: CASRSAPGVYGYTF. The CDR3 DNA sequence: TGTGCCAGCAGATCCGCGCCAGGGGTCTATGGCTACACCTTC. The genes are TRBV27 and TRBJ1-2; possibly TRBD1 for D (6 bases). This CDR3 has 14 residues. Trimming removed 6 bases at V and 4 bases at J, with 15 bases between. Germline CDR1 is MNHEY and CDR2 is SMNVEV (reference sequence).

This clone was seen just once. The V call is TRBV5-8, the J call TRBJ1-2; TRBD1 might be the D (5 bases). The CDR3 loop spans 14 amino acids. Germline assignment: CDR1 SGHTS and CDR2 YDEGEE. Trimming removed 4 bases from V and 4 bases from J, with 14 bases in between. The DNA of the CDR3 is TGTGCCAGCAGCATCCGACAGTTAGCCTATGGCTACACCTTC. It is translated as CASSIRQLAYGYTF.

CDR3 residues: CASSETPLNTEAFF. In DNA form, the CDR3 reads TGTGCCAGCAGTGAAACACCCCTGAACACTGAAGCTTTCTTT. This chain uses TRBV6-5 with TRBJ1-1; D not certain. The CDR3 has 14 residues. Trimming cost V 5 bases and J 0 bases, with 10 bases left between them. From germline, CDR1 is MNHEY and CDR2 SVGAGI.

This clone was detected only a few times. The chain is built from TRBV5-1 and TRBJ2-7, with 12 bases lining up with TRBD2. The length of the CDR3 is 14 residues. V was clipped by 5 bases and J by 1 base; unmatched bases: 1. CDR1 is SGHRS, CDR2 YFSETQ, per germline. CDR3 in DNA: TGCGCCAGCAGGACTAGCGGGAGTTCCTACGAGCAGTACTTC. This sequence encodes CASRTSGSSYEQYF. Drawing the rest from reference TRBV5-1 and TRBJ2-7, the complete variable domain is KAGVTQTPRYLIKTRGQQVTLSCSPISGHRSVSWYQQTPGQGLQFLFEYFSETQRNKGNFPGRFSGRQFSNSRSEMNVSTLELGDSALYLCASRTSGSSYEQYFGPGTRLTVT.

The chain employs TRBV29-1 and TRBJ2-3; the match to TRBD2 covers 9 bases. Per the germline V gene, CDR1 is SQVTM and CDR2 is ANQGSEA. The CDR3 is 15 residues long. The ends lost 6 bases at V and 4 bases at J; junction bases unmatched: 11. For the CDR3, the DNA is TGCAGCGTCCTTAGACTAGCGGCCAACGCAGATACGCAGTATTTT. Protein: CSVLRLAANADTQYF.

This clone has a handful of counts. The V call is TRBV4-2, the J call TRBJ2-2; D remains unclear. Germline V gene sequence: CDR1 LGHNA, CDR2 YNFKEQ. CDR3 size: 16 residues. V lost 0 bases and J 0 bases, leaving 8 bases between the germline ends. The CDR3 DNA reads as TGTGCCAGCAGCCAAGAAAGGGCCGCGAACACCGGGGAGCTGTTTTTT. It specifies CASSQERAANTGELFF.

The chain has TRBV29-1 and TRBJ2-1; D is ambiguous. The CDR3 extends over 10 amino acids. V gave up 4 bases and J gave up 7 bases, with 5 bases separating them. From germline, CDR1 is SQVTM and CDR2 ANQGSEA. In nucleotides, the CDR3 is TGCAGCGTTGCGGAGAATGAGCAGTTCTTC. It translates to CSVAENEQFF.